A single sample gave rise to the 19 T cell receptor beta chains below, sequenced in a study of T cell responses to AZD1222 COVID-19 vaccine. Data came from immunoSEQ multiplex PCR; TCRdb stores just in-frame clones and leaves some out. The sample records some 150,000 clones, roughly 90% being singletons. Here the sequenced sample was peripheral blood, taken on day 0 of AZD1222 vaccination. The source of these receptors is an adult in good health.

J is TRBJ1-5 and V is TRBV6-5; no firm D call. The V end lost 7 bases, the J end lost 4 bases, and 14 bases lay between the germline ends. From germline, CDR1 is MNHEY and CDR2 SVGAGI. The CDR3 covers 14 residues. DNA of the CDR3: TGTGCCAGCACCTCCTACGAGGGAAATCAGCCCCAGCATTTT. This encodes CASTSYEGNQPQHF.

CDR3 region: CASSYLNEQFF. The CDR3, as DNA: TGTGCCAGCAGCTATCTTAATGAGCAGTTCTTC. J is TRBJ2-1 and V is TRBV7-2; D remains ambiguous. Germline CDR1 SGHTA, CDR2 FQGNSA. The V end lost 4 bases, the J end lost 7 bases, and 5 bases lay between the germline ends. CDR3 length: 11 residues. Full variable domain (missing parts from reference TRBV7-2 and TRBJ2-1): GAGVSQSPSNKVTEKGKDVELRCDPISGHTALYWYRQSLGQGLEFLIYFQGNSAPDKSGLPSDRFSAERTGGSVSTLTIQRTQQEDSAVYLCASSYLNEQFFGPGTRLTVL.

The chain combines TRBV20-1 with TRBJ1-2, with D tentatively TRBD1 (5 bases). Trimming removed 0 bases at V and 6 bases at J, with 5 bases between. The CDR3 loop spans 11 amino acids. The V gene's germline CDR1 is DFQATT and CDR2 SNEGSKA (reference sequence). The CDR3 DNA follows: TGCAGTGCTAGAGAGGGACATGGCTACACCTTC. As protein: CSAREGHGYTF.

The chain joins TRBV19 to TRBJ2-1; D is ambiguous. Germline CDR1 is LNHDA and CDR2 is SQIVND (reference sequence). The CDR3 has 11 residues. Trimming removed 3 bases from V and 9 bases from J, with 6 bases in between. CDR3 in amino acids: CASSIGSEQFF. CDR3 DNA sequence: TGTGCCAGTAGTATCGGCAGTGAGCAGTTCTTC.

V usage is TRBV9 and J usage is TRBJ2-5, with TRBD2 as a possible D gene (7 bases). V was shortened by 0 bases and J by 3 bases, with 15 bases between the two germline ends. The CDR3 loop spans 16 amino acids. Germline CDR1 reads SGDLS; CDR2 reads YYNGEE. The CDR3 here is CASSVGGRGGEETQYF. In DNA form, the CDR3 reads TGTGCCAGCAGCGTAGGCGGCAGGGGAGGGGAAGAGACCCAGTACTTC.

This clone came up once. The genes are TRBV4-2 and TRBJ2-3; TRBD2 is a possible D gene (6 bases). The germline V gene encodes CDR1 LGHNA and CDR2 YNFKEQ. CDR3 length equals 16 residues. V dropped 4 bases and J dropped 3 bases, with 17 bases sitting between them. CDR3: CASSRTGRSGTDTQYF. CDR3 coding DNA: TGTGCCAGCAGCCGTACAGGACGAAGCGGGACAGATACGCAGTATTTT.

This clone was detected only a few times. The chain employs TRBV4-2 and TRBJ1-5; 10 bases are a match to TRBD1. CDR3 length: 18 amino acids. With V trimmed by 1 base and J by 0 bases, 6 bases remained unmatched. In germline, CDR1 is LGHNA, CDR2 YNFKEQ. The DNA for the CDR3 is TGTGCCAGCAGCCAAGTGGGGACAGGGGCCTATAGCAATCAGCCCCAGCATTTT. This gives the protein CASSQVGTGAYSNQPQHF.

The gene calls are TRBV18 and TRBJ2-7, with 11 bases matching TRBD2. The CDR3 covers 15 residues. The V gene's germline CDR1 is KGHSH and CDR2 LQKENI. V shed 4 bases and J 7 bases; nucleotides not matched to a gene: 9. The CDR3 is CASSLSGRALWEQYF. The CDR3 bases are TGTGCCAGCTCACTTAGCGGGAGGGCCCTCTGGGAGCAGTACTTC.

The chain joins TRBV7-9 to TRBJ1-1; TRBD1 aligns across 9 bases. CDR3 length: 15 amino acids. V dropped 4 bases and J dropped 6; count of bases not matched to a gene: 9. Germline CDR1 is SEHNR and CDR2 is FQNEAQ (reference sequence). The CDR3 loop is CASSSPRDREPEAFF. The DNA for the CDR3 is TGTGCCAGCAGCTCGCCCCGGGACAGGGAACCTGAAGCTTTCTTT.

This rearrangement joins TRBV5-6 to TRBJ1-2; D unclear. The CDR3 totals 17 residues. The germline V gene encodes CDR1 SGHDT and CDR2 YYEEEE. V lost 0 bases, J lost 7 bases, and 22 bases lay in between. DNA of the CDR3: TGTGCCAGCAGCTTGGAGGGAAGACCAAATTACTTTTCTGGCTACACCTTC. Translated: CASSLEGRPNYFSGYTF.

The chain recombines TRBV27 with TRBJ1-6; 7 bases map to TRBD1. This CDR3 spans 14 amino acids. Losses at the gene ends were 5 bases for V and 9 bases for J; bases not matched to a gene: 7. Germline lookup yields CDR1 MNHEY and CDR2 SMNVEV (reference sequence). CDR3 in DNA: TGTGCCAGCAGTACAACCCACAGGGGTTCACCCCTCCACTTT. Protein: CASSTTHRGSPLHF.

The chain combines TRBV27 with TRBJ2-7, with unresolved D. Germline values: CDR1 MNHEY, CDR2 SMNVEV (reference sequence). The CDR3 consists of 13 residues. V was trimmed by 3 bases and J by 0 bases, leaving 6 bases between them. The CDR3 coding sequence is TGTGCCAGCAGTTTGGCCCACTCCTACGAGCAGTACTTC. It encodes CASSLAHSYEQYF.

The chain joins TRBV11-2 to TRBJ1-1, with 10 bases identical to TRBD1. This CDR3 contains 16 residues. V was clipped by 5 bases and J by 2 bases; unmatched bases: 8. In germline, CDR1 is SGHAT, CDR2 FQNNGV. The CDR3 sequence is CASSPTTGGSNTEAFF. The CDR3 DNA reads as TGTGCCAGCAGCCCAACGACAGGGGGCAGCAACACTGAAGCTTTCTTT.

The V call is TRBV9, the J call TRBJ1-1; maybe TRBD1 (5 bases). Trimming removed 3 bases from V and 4 bases from J, with 16 bases in between. The CDR3 has 15 amino acids. CDR1 SGDLS and CDR2 YYNGEE come from the germline V gene. CDR3 sequence reads: CASSAYHRDGTEAFF. The CDR3, as DNA: TGTGCCAGCAGCGCCTACCACCGGGACGGCACTGAAGCTTTCTTT. The full variable domain, rest sourced from reference TRBV9 and TRBJ1-1, is DSGVTQTPKHLITATGQRVTLRCSPRSGDLSVYWYQQSLDQGLQFLIQYYNGEERAKGNILERFSAQQFPDLHSELNLSSLELGDSALYFCASSAYHRDGTEAFFGQGTRLTVV.

The V call is TRBV30, the J call TRBJ2-7; maybe TRBD1 (5 bases). The CDR3 runs 12 residues. Germline V gene sequence: CDR1 GTSNPN, CDR2 SVGIG (reference sequence). Trimming removed 3 bases at V and 3 bases at J, with 9 bases between. The CDR3 here is CAWSLDSYEQYF. DNA for the CDR3: TGTGCCTGGAGCTTAGACAGCTACGAGCAGTACTTC.

The CDR3 loop is CSASDFDEQFF. The CDR3 DNA sequence: TGCAGTGCTAGCGACTTCGATGAGCAGTTCTTC. V and J are TRBV20-1 and TRBJ2-1; D is unclear. The CDR3 sequence is 11 residues long. Deletions cut 3 bases from V and 8 bases from J, with 8 bases between. The germline gives CDR1 DFQATT, CDR2 SNEGSKA (reference sequence).

The genes are TRBV3-1 (or the pseudogene TRBV3-2) and TRBJ2-7, with 12 positions matching TRBD2. This CDR3 has 16 amino acids. Losses at the gene ends were 4 bases for V and 5 bases for J; bases not matched to a gene: 9. Germline assignment: CDR1 LGHDT and CDR2 YNNKEL (reference sequence). The DNA of the CDR3 is TGTGCCAGCAGCCTTCGACTAGCGGGGGTAATCCACGAGCAGTACTTC. Translating gives CASSLRLAGVIHEQYF.

This clone appeared once. The chain combines TRBV19 with TRBJ2-2; D gene ambiguous. This CDR3 comprises 15 residues. Germline V CDR1 and CDR2: LNHDA, SQIVND (reference sequence). V shed 5 bases and J shed 1 base, with 11 bases lying between them. CDR3 coding DNA: TGTGCCAGTAGTTCCACACCAGGGAACACCGGGGAGCTGTTTTTT. Its translation is CASSSTPGNTGELFF. The full variable domain, its missing parts supplied by reference TRBV19 and TRBJ2-2, is DGGITQSPKYLFRKEGQNVTLSCEQNLNHDAMYWYRQDPGQGLRLIYYSQIVNDFQKGDIAEGYSVSREKKESFPLTVTSAQKNPTAFYLCASSSTPGNTGELFFGEGSRLTVL.

The CDR3 DNA sequence: TGTGCCAGCAGCTCTTCCGGGCTAGCGGGAGTTTATGATACGCAGTATTTT. It encodes CASSSSGLAGVYDTQYF. The chain has TRBV28 and TRBJ2-3, with 10 bases identical to TRBD2. This CDR3 spans 17 amino acids. After removal of 6 bases from V and 6 bases from J, the junction contained 15 bases not matched to a gene. The germline V gene has CDR1 MDHEN and CDR2 SYDVKM. The complete variable domain, with remaining parts taken from reference TRBV28 and TRBJ2-3, reads DVKVTQSSRYLVKRTGEKVFLECVQDMDHENMFWYRQDPGLGLRLIYFSYDVKMKEKGDIPEGYSVSREKKERFSLILESASTNQTSMYLCASSSSGLAGVYDTQYFGPGTRLTVL.